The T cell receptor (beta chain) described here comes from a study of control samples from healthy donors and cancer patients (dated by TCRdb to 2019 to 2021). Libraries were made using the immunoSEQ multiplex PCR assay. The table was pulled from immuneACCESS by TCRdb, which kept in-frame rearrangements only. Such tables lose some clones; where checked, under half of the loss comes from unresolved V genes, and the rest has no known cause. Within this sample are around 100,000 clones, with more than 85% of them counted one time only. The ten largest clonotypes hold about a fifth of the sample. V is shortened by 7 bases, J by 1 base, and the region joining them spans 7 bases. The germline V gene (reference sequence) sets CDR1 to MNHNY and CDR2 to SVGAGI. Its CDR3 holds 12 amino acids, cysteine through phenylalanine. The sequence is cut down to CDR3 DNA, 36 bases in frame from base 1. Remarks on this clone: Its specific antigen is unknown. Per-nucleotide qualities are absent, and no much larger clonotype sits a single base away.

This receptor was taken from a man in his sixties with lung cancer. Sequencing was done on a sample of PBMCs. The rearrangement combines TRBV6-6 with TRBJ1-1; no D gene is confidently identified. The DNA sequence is TGTGCCAGCAATGAGGGGAACACTGAAGCTTTCTTT. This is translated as CASNEGNTEAFF.